This T cell receptor (beta chain) was profiled in a study of blood T cell repertoires in COVID-19. On the study more broadly: Samples of COVID-19 (acute and convalescent) were obtained from the United States, Italy and Spain. PBMCs, B-cell-depleted T cells, or T cells provided the cDNA or gDNA that made up the material.

Authors' data handling: Nucleated cell number was recorded as an estimate derived from reference gene primer amplification. Clones were sequenced by immunoSEQ multiplex PCR, and TCRdb holds only the in-frame ones, with some missing. For V, J and clone size, that table is used; D and trimming come from the DNA. The table lists around 41,000 clones, roughly nine tenths of them singletons. Sequencing was performed on peripheral blood. This receptor was taken from a woman aged 30 to 39 in a cohort sampled during active COVID-19.

The DNA for the CDR3 is TGTGCCAGTAGTAACACACAGGGACCTAATGAAAAACTGTTTTTT. It yields the protein CASSNTQGPNEKLFF. The chain couples TRBV19 to TRBJ1-4; possible D gene TRBD1, 6 bases. This CDR3 comprises 15 residues. CDR1 LNHDA and CDR2 SQIVND come from the germline V gene (reference sequence). Trimming stripped 4 bases from V and 3 bases from J, with 12 bases between.